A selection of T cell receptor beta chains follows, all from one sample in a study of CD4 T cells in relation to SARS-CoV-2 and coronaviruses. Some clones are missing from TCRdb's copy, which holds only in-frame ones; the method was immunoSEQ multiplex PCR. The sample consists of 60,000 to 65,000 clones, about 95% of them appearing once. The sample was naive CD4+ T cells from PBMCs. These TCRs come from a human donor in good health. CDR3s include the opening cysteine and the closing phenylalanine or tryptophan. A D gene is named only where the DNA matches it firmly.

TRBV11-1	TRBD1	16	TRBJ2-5	TGTGCCAGCAGCTTGACAGGGGGTTTTTACCAAGAGACCCAGTACTTC	CASSLTGGFYQETQYF
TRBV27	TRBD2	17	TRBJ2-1	TGTGCCAGCAGTCCTTTAGGACTAGCGGGAGTACGGGATGAGCAGTTCTTC	CASSPLGLAGVRDEQFF
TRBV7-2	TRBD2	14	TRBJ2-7	TGTGCCAGCACCGAAAGCGGGAGGGCCTACGAGCAGTACTTC	CASTESGRAYEQYF
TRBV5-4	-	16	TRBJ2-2	TGTGCCAGCAGCTTGGGCGGTTGGGCTAGCCCCGGGGAGCTGTTTTTT	CASSLGGWASPGELFF
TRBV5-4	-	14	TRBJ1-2	TGTGCCAGCAGCTTGGCGGCACCAAACTATGGCTACACCTTC	CASSLAAPNYGYTF
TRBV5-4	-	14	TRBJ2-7	TGTGCCAGCAGCCGCGACATGGGAGCGGGCGAGCAGTACTTC	CASSRDMGAGEQYF
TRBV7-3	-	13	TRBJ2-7	TGTGCCAGCAGCTTAACGGGGGAGTACGAGCAGTACTTC	CASSLTGEYEQYF
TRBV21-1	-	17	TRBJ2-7	TGTGCCAGCAGCAAAATCCTAGGGACCCGGGGTGACGGCGAGCAGTACTTC	CASSKILGTRGDGEQYF
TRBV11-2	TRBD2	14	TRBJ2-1	TGTGCCAGCAGCTTTCGGGAGGGCCCTTTGATTCCCTTCTTC	CASSFREGPLIPFF
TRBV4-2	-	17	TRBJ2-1	TGTGCCAGCAGCCAAGATCGGTGGGGAGGGGGCTACAATGAGCAGTTCTTC	CASSQDRWGGGYNEQFF
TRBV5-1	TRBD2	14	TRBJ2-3	TGCGCCAGCAAGGAGCGGGAGGTTTCAGATACGCAGTATTTT	CASKEREVSDTQYF
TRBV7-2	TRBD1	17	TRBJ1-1	TGTGCCAGCAGCCCTCCACGACAGGGGGGGATTAGTCGCGAAGCTTTCTTT	CASSPPRQGGISREAFF
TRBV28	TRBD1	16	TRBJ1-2	TGTGCCGGCAGTTTGGGACAGGGACTTTGGCACTATGGCTACACCTTC	CAGSLGQGLWHYGYTF
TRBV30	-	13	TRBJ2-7	TGTGCCTGGAGTGCGGACACATTTCGAGAGCAGTACTTC	CAWSADTFREQYF
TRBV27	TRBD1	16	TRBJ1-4	TGTGCCAGCAGTGCCGGACAGGGACCTACTAATGAAAAACTGTTTTTT	CASSAGQGPTNEKLFF
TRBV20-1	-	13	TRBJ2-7	TGCAGTGCTAGTTTAATAAGGGTAAACGAGCAGTACTTC	CSASLIRVNEQYF
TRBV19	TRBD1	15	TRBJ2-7	TGTGCCAGTAGTTTACCGGGACAGGGGACGCGGGAGCAGTACTTC	CASSLPGQGTREQYF
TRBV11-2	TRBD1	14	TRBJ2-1	TGTGCCAGCAGCTTAACCGACAGGGTAAATGAGCAGTTCTTC	CASSLTDRVNEQFF
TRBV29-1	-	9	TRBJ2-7	TGCAGTCCCCCGTGTGAGCAGTACTTC	CSPPCEQYF
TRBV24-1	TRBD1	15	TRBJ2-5	TGTGCCACCAGTGATTTCGGGACAGGCCAAGAGACCCAGTACTTC	CATSDFGTGQETQYF
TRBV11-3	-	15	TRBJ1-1	TGTGCCAGCAGCTGCCGGGGACCGGTGAACACTGAAGCTTTCTTT	CASSCRGPVNTEAFF
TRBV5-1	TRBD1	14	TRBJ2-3	TGCGCCAGCAGCTCCAGGGGGCGAGTGGATACGCAGTATTTT	CASSSRGRVDTQYF
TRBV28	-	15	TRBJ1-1	TGTGCCAGCAGTACCAACCCAGGGGTTGGGACTGAAGCTTTCTTT	CASSTNPGVGTEAFF
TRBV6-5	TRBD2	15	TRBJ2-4	TGTGCCAGCAGTTACTCGATTATGGGGGGGGGCATTCAGTACTTC	CASSYSIMGGGIQYF
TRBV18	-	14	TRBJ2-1	TGTGCCAGCTCACTTATGGCCGGTAACAATGAGCAGTTCTTC	CASSLMAGNNEQFF
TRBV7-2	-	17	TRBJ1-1	TGTGCCAGCAGCTCCCCTTTGGGGGCGCGATTAGGCACTGAAGCTTTCTTT	CASSSPLGARLGTEAFF
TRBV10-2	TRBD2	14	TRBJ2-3	TGCGCCAGCAGTAAGACTAGCACCGCAGATACGCAGTATTTT	CASSKTSTADTQYF